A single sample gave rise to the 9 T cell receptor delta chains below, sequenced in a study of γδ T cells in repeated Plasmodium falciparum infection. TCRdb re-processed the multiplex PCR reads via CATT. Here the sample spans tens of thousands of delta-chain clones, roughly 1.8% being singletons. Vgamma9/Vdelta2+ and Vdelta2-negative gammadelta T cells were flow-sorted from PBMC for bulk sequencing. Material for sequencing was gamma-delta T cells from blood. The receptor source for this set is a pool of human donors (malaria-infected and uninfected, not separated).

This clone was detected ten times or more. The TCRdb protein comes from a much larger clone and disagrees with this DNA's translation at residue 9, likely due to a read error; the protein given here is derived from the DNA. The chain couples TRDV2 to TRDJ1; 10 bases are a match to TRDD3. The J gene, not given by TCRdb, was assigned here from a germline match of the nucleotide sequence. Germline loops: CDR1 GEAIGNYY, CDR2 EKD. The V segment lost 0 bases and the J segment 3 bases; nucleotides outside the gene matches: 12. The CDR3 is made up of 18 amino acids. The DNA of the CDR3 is TGTGCCTGTGACACCGGGAAGTTACCGGGGGATACGCCCGATAAACTCATCTTT. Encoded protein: CACDTGKLPGDTPDKLIF.

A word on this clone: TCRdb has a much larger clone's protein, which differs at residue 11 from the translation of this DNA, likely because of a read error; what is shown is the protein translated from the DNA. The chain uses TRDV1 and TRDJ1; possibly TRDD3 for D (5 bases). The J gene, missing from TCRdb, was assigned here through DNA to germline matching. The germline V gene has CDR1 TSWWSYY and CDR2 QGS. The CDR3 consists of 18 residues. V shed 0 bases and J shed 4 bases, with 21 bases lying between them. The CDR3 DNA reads TGTGCTCTTGGGGAACTTCCCTGGTGGATAGATAGGATCGATAAACTCATCTTT. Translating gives CALGELPWWIDRIDKLIF.

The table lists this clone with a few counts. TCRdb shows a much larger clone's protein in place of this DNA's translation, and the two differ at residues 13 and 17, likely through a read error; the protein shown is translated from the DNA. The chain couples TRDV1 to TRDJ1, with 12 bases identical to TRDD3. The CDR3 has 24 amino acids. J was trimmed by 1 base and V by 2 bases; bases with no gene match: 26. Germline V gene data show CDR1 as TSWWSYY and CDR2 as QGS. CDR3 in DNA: TGTGCTCTTGGGGAATTAGCCTCCGATACTGGGGGATACCGGATTAGGGGAGGCACCGATAAACTCATCTTT. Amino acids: CALGELASDTGGYRIRGGTDKLIF.

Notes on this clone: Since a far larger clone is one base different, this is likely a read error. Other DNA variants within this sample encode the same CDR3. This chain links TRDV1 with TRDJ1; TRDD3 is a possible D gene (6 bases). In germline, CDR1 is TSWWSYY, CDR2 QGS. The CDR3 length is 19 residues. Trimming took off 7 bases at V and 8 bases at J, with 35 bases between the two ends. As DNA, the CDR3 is TGTGCTCTTGTGGAGCTGCCGAGGCTGGGGTTGCTAAACTACCTGAAACTCATCTTT. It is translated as CALVELPRLGLLNYLKLIF.

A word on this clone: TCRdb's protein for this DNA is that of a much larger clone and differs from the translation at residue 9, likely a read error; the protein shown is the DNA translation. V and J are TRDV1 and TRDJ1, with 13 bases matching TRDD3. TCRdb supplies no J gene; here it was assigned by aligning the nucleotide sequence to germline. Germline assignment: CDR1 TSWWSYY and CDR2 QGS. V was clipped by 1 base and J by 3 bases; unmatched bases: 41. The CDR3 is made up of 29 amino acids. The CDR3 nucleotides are TGTGCTCTTGGGGAACCGAGGTTCACGCTATTTGTACTGGGGGATACGCGTATCCGGCCAGGGGAAAGGGCCGATAAACTCATCTTT. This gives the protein CALGEPRFTLFVLGDTRIRPGERADKLIF.

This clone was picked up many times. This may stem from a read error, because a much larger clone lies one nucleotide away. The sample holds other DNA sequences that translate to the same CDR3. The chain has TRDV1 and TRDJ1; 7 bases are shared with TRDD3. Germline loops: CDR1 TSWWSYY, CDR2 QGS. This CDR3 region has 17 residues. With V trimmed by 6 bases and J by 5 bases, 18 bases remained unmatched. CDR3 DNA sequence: TGTGCTCTTGGCGACCGAGGAGGGATACAAAAGACTGATAAACTCATCTTT. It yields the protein CALGDRGGIQKTDKLIF.

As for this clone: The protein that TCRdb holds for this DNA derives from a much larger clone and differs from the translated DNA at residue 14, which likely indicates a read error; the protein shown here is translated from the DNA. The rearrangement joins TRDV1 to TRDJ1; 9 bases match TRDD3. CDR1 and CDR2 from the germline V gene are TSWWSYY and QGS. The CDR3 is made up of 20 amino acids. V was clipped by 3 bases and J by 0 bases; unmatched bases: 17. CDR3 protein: CALGEARRLGDPWNTDKLIF. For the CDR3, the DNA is TGTGCTCTTGGGGAGGCTAGGAGGCTGGGGGATCCTTGGAACACCGATAAACTCATCTTT.

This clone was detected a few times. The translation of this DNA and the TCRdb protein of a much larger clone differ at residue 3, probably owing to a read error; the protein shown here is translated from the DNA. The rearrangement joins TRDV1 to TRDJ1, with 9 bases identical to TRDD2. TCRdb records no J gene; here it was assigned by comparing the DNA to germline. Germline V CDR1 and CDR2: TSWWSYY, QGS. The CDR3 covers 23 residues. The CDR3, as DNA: TGTGCTCCTGGGGACGGCCTTCCTACCATTATTGGGGGACCCAGGGAAGACACCGATAAACTCATCTTT. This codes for CAPGDGLPTIIGGPREDTDKLIF.

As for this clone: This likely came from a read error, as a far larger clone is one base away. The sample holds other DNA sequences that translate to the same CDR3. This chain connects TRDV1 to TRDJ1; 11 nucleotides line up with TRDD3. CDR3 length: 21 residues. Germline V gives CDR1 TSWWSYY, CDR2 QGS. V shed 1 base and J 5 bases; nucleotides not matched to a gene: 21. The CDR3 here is CALGEQAFNWLLGDTTDKLIF. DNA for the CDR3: TGTGCTCTTGGGGAACAGGCTTTCAATTGGCTGCTGGGGGATACAACTGATAAACTCATCTTT.